Below are 11 T cell receptor beta chains sequenced from a single sample in a study of shared T cell receptors in the human thymus. Repertoires were generated with immunoSEQ multiplex PCR, while TCRdb's copy carries only in-frame clones and drops some. The sample consists of more than 300,000 clones, just under 95% of them appearing once. The sequenced sample was thymocytes. The receptors stem from a human donor.

The chain uses TRBV6-1 and TRBJ1-5; a weak D match, TRBD1 (6 bases). Between the trimmed V and J ends, which lost 8 bases and 5 bases, there was a span of 16 bases. Germline CDR1 is MNHNS and CDR2 is SASEGT. The CDR3 has 14 amino acids. CDR3 coding DNA: TGTGCCAGCCTGGAGGGCAGGGGATATCAGCCCCAGCATTTT. Protein product: CASLEGRGYQPQHF.

V and J are TRBV19 and TRBJ2-5; weak D call: TRBD1 (5 bases). In germline, CDR1 is LNHDA, CDR2 SQIVND (reference sequence). The CDR3 extends over 14 amino acids. V was trimmed by 9 bases and J by 3 bases, leaving 17 bases between them. CDR3 DNA sequence: TGTGCCAGCTCCAGCCGTAGGGGAAAAGAGACCCAGTACTTC. The encoded protein is CASSSRRGKETQYF.

The genes are TRBV4-3 and TRBJ1-4, with D possibly matching TRBD1 (5 bases). The V gene's germline CDR1 is LGHNA and CDR2 YSLEER. With 4 bases removed from V and 6 bases from J, the gap between germline ends came to 12 bases. This CDR3 comprises 14 residues. CDR3 DNA sequence: TGCGCCAGCAGCCTTACAGTGGGGGATGAAAAACTGTTTTTT. It is translated as CASSLTVGDEKLFF.

The CDR3 coding sequence is TGTGCCAGCAGTCGTACGGGGGGGATTTCCTACGAGCAGTACTTC. The encoded protein is CASSRTGGISYEQYF. This chain uses TRBV14 with TRBJ2-7; 8 positions agree with TRBD2. CDR3 length equals 15 residues. V was pared by 6 bases and J by 1 base, with 8 bases of the junction left unmatched. Germline-derived CDR1 and CDR2 are SGHDN and FVKESK.

V usage is TRBV6-4 and J usage is TRBJ1-4; no clear D gene. The CDR3 covers 15 residues. V lost 6 bases and J lost 4, with 15 bases in between. Germline-derived CDR1 and CDR2 are MRHNA and SNTAGT. The DNA for the CDR3 is TGTGCCAGCAGATACAACGGACGGAGTAATGAAAAACTGTTTTTT. Amino acids: CASRYNGRSNEKLFF.

The sample holds one count of this clone. The J gene is TRBJ2-7, the V gene TRBV7-2; 9 bases map to TRBD1. The CDR3 is made up of 16 amino acids. The germline V gene has CDR1 SGHTA and CDR2 FQGNSA. V dropped 4 bases and J dropped 6; count of bases not matched to a gene: 13. This chain's CDR3 is CASSSIRTGEMAEQYF. The CDR3 DNA sequence: TGTGCCAGCAGCTCCATTCGGACAGGGGAAATGGCCGAGCAGTACTTC.

The chain is built from TRBV7-6 and TRBJ2-5; perhaps TRBD2 as D (5 bases). Trimming removed 5 bases from V and 2 bases from J, with 18 bases in between. Germline V gives CDR1 SGHVS, CDR2 FNYEAQ. The CDR3 sequence is 16 residues long. The CDR3 DNA reads as TGTGCCAGCAGCCCCCGGGGTCTAGCAGTACAAGAGACCCAGTACTTC. Its translation is CASSPRGLAVQETQYF.

The chain has TRBV4-1 and TRBJ2-2; 11 bases fit TRBD1. The junction had 19 bases not matched to a gene; V was cut back by 1 base and J by 6 bases. This CDR3 comprises 21 residues. Germline values: CDR1 MGHRA, CDR2 YSYEKL. The CDR3 nucleotides read TGCGCCAGCAGCCAAGGGCTCGTGGACAGGGGGCGCGTTCGGTGGCCCGGGGAGCTGTTTTTT. It specifies CASSQGLVDRGRVRWPGELFF.

The chain carries TRBV28 and TRBJ1-2, with D possibly being TRBD1 (5 bases). Germline loops: CDR1 MDHEN, CDR2 SYDVKM. Trimming left V 2 bases short and J 6 bases short, with 16 bases between. The CDR3 runs 15 residues. The CDR3 region is CASSLRQGGWHGYTF. The CDR3 region has the DNA TGTGCCAGCAGTTTACGGCAGGGTGGATGGCATGGCTACACCTTC.

V and J are TRBV28 and TRBJ2-7; 9 bases align to TRBD1. This CDR3 region has 14 residues. Germline V gives CDR1 MDHEN, CDR2 SYDVKM. V gave up 5 bases and J gave up 2 bases; unmatched junction bases: 4. DNA of the CDR3: TGTGCCAGCAGTCCACAGGGGGCCACCTACGAGCAGTACTTC. It is translated as CASSPQGATYEQYF.

V and J are TRBV27 and TRBJ2-3, with 8 nucleotides matching TRBD2. J gave up 2 bases and V 7 bases, and 8 bases lay outside the gene matches. In germline, CDR1 is MNHEY, CDR2 SMNVEV (reference sequence). This CDR3 region has 15 residues. The CDR3 reads CASTAGGRITDTQYF. The CDR3 DNA is TGTGCCAGCACCGCGGGGGGACGGATCACAGATACGCAGTATTTT.